These 5 T cell receptor beta chains were sequenced from one sample in a study of blood T cell repertoires in COVID-19. Clones were read by immunoSEQ multiplex PCR, and TCRdb kept only the in-frame ones, dropping some. Among fewer than 250,000 clones listed, 88% were seen once. The sequenced sample consisted of peripheral blood. Receptors were obtained from a human donor in a cohort sampled during active COVID-19.

The genes are TRBV13 and TRBJ2-2, with 10 nucleotides matching TRBD1. The CDR3 runs to 16 residues. Looked up from germline, CDR1 is PRHDT and CDR2 is FYEKMQ (reference sequence). V shed 5 bases and J 7 bases; nucleotides not matched to a gene: 10. DNA of the CDR3: TGTGCCAGCAGCCCGCGGGACAGGGGCCGAGGCGGGGAGCTGTTTTTT. This gives the protein CASSPRDRGRGGELFF.

This sequence joins TRBV5-1 and TRBJ2-3; 9 bases map to TRBD2. CDR3 length: 17 amino acids. V lost 3 bases to trimming and J lost 4 bases; unmatched junction nucleotides: 12. Looked up from germline, CDR1 is SGHRS and CDR2 is YFSETQ. The CDR3 protein is CASSWSLAGDGSDTQYF. CDR3 coding DNA: TGCGCCAGCAGCTGGAGTTTAGCGGGAGATGGATCAGATACGCAGTATTTT.

The chain couples TRBV25-1 to TRBJ2-2, with D possibly being TRBD2 (6 bases). Trimming pared 7 bases from V and 5 bases from J, leaving 14 bases between. Looked up from germline, CDR1 is MGHDK and CDR2 is SYGVNS. The CDR3 is made up of 14 amino acids. The chain's CDR3 is CASNKLGGTGELFF. The CDR3, as DNA: TGTGCCAGCAACAAACTGGGGGGAACCGGGGAGCTGTTTTTT.

V is TRBV24-1 and J is TRBJ2-1, with 14 bases aligning to TRBD2. This CDR3 comprises 16 residues. The V gene's germline CDR1 is KGHDR and CDR2 SFDVKD. The V gene end was trimmed by 3 bases and the J gene end by 7 bases; junction bases not matched to a gene: 4. CDR3 DNA sequence: TGTGCCACCAGTGATCGACTAGCGGGGGGGCTTAATGAGCAGTTCTTC. The encoded protein is CATSDRLAGGLNEQFF.

This rearrangement joins TRBV4-1 to TRBJ2-3; 8 nucleotides match TRBD1. The CDR3 extends over 15 amino acids. The germline V gene encodes CDR1 MGHRA and CDR2 YSYEKL. V lost 0 bases and J lost 3; bases outside the gene matches: 2. Here the CDR3 DNA reads TGCGCCAGCAGCCAAGAGTACAGGGGGACAGATACGCAGTATTTT. Residues: CASSQEYRGTDTQYF.